The TCR beta chain described here comes from a study of T cells after yellow fever vaccination. Overall study context: Where fractions had low cell numbers, libraries were prepared from them with the SMART-Seq v4 Ultra Low Input RNA kit. Points from the study as a whole: The CD4 compartment and the CD8 compartment contained a small share of clonotypes in common. One caveat is that FACS-sorted repertoires could contain abundant clonotypes contaminating from the bulk population.

This clonotype was seen ten or more times. Its antigen is not identified. The CDR3 consists of 16 residues. V was clipped by 4 bases and J by 7 bases; unmatched bases: 12. Germline CDR1 and CDR2: SGHTA and FQGNSA. TCRdb re-analysed the 5' RACE reads in MiXCR, keeping a single row per CDR3 protein. The data hold hundreds of thousands of distinct CDR3 sequences, with 8.7% observed a single time. The V gene is TRBV7-2, the J gene TRBJ2-1, with TRBD1 identical over 8 bases. The source was PBMCs, collected on the day of the first yellow fever vaccination. The TCR comes from a man between 18 and 35 years old who received the YFV17D yellow fever vaccine. This chain's CDR3 is CASSWTGTGIGNEQFF. CDR3 coding DNA: TGTGCCAGCAGCTGGACCGGGACAGGAATTGGGAATGAGCAGTTCTTC.